The 19 T cell receptor beta chains below all came from one sample that was sequenced in a study of blood T cell repertoires in COVID-19. Generated by immunoSEQ multiplex PCR, the TCRdb table keeps only in-frame clones and is missing some. Seen here are approximately 450,000 clones, 87% observed once, and the top ten hold roughly 2%. Sequencing was carried out using PBMCs or T cells enriched from blood (not recorded which). Every receptor here comes from a woman between 18 and 29 years old with acute COVID-19.

The chain has TRBV28 and TRBJ1-3; maybe TRBD1 (6 bases). V lost 3 bases and J 2 bases, leaving 8 bases between the germline ends. The CDR3 consists of 14 residues. The germline CDR1 and CDR2 sequences are MDHEN and SYDVKM. The CDR3 DNA follows: TGTGCCAGCAGTTTGGCAGGGGCTGGAAACACCATATATTTT. This gives the protein CASSLAGAGNTIYF. Using reference TRBV28 and TRBJ1-3 for the parts outside the CDR3, the full variable domain is DVKVTQSSRYLVKRTGEKVFLECVQDMDHENMFWYRQDPGLGLRLIYFSYDVKMKEKGDIPEGYSVSREKKERFSLILESASTNQTSMYLCASSLAGAGNTIYFGEGSWLTVV.

In this sample, this clone turned up once. The V gene is TRBV30, the J gene TRBJ2-7; 11 bases agree with TRBD2. The CDR3 has 15 residues. CDR1 and CDR2 from the germline V gene are GTSNPN and SVGIG (reference sequence). With 6 bases clipped from V and 3 bases from J, the junction kept 10 bases outside the gene matches. The DNA of the CDR3 is TGTGCCTGCAACCCGACTAGCGGGACGTTCTACGAGCAGTACTTC. It translates to CACNPTSGTFYEQYF.

The chain employs TRBV7-2 and TRBJ1-1; D is uncertain. Looked up from germline, CDR1 is SGHTA and CDR2 is FQGNSA. V dropped 2 bases and J dropped 2 bases, with 6 bases sitting between them. This CDR3 region has 13 residues. CDR3 DNA: TGTGCCAGCAGCTTAACACGTAACACTGAAGCTTTCTTT. Residues: CASSLTRNTEAFF.

The chain carries TRBV13 and TRBJ2-7; 12 bases fit TRBD2. V shed 5 bases, J shed 0 bases, and the junction held 8 bases outside the gene matches. The CDR3 sequence is 17 residues long. Germline-derived CDR1 and CDR2 are PRHDT and FYEKMQ (reference sequence). Here the CDR3 reads CASSPRMTSGSSYEQYF. CDR3 nucleotide sequence: TGTGCCAGCAGCCCTAGGATGACTAGCGGGAGCTCCTACGAGCAGTACTTC.

The V and J genes are TRBV27 and TRBJ2-7; 8 bases are shared with TRBD2. CDR3 size: 17 residues. The V gene end was trimmed by 4 bases and the J gene end by 4 bases; junction bases not matched to a gene: 15. CDR1 is MNHEY, CDR2 SMNVEV, per germline (reference sequence). The CDR3 reads CASSYYGESGRAYEQYF. CDR3 DNA sequence: TGTGCCAGCAGTTATTACGGTGAGAGCGGGAGAGCATACGAGCAGTACTTC.

V usage is TRBV4-1 and J usage is TRBJ2-3; D possibly corresponds to TRBD1 (5 bases). Germline loops: CDR1 MGHRA, CDR2 YSYEKL. Trimming pared 5 bases from V and 1 base from J, leaving 7 bases between. This CDR3 has 13 amino acids. CDR3 amino acids: CASSSTGTDTQYF. The CDR3 DNA reads TGCGCCAGCAGCTCGACAGGCACAGATACGCAGTATTTT.

This chain links TRBV28 with TRBJ2-5; D is unresolved. Per germline, CDR1 MDHEN and CDR2 SYDVKM. The CDR3 length is 13 residues. Trimming took 3 bases from V and 2 from J, leaving 7 bases between them. The CDR3 protein is CASSFAIQETQYF. CDR3 DNA sequence: TGTGCCAGCAGTTTTGCGATTCAAGAGACCCAGTACTTC.

The chain is built from TRBV5-1 and TRBJ2-3; 7 bases line up with TRBD1. The CDR3 has 15 residues. Germline V gene data show CDR1 as SGHRS and CDR2 as YFSETQ. Trimming cost V 0 bases and J 3 bases; bases outside gene matches: 4. This CDR3 reads CASSLGGRGTDTQYF. Written as DNA, the CDR3 is TGCGCCAGCAGCTTGGGCGGCAGGGGGACAGATACGCAGTATTTT.

The gene calls are TRBV29-1 and TRBJ2-7; D perhaps matches TRBD2 (5 bases). CDR1 is SQVTM, CDR2 ANQGSEA, per germline. Trimming took 7 bases from V and 0 from J, leaving 13 bases between them. This CDR3 has 13 amino acids. Here the CDR3 DNA reads TGCAGCGCCCAGACTACAAACTCCTACGAGCAGTACTTC. It specifies CSAQTTNSYEQYF.

This rearrangement joins TRBV6-1 to TRBJ1-1, with D perhaps TRBD1 (5 bases). Germline CDR1 is MNHNS and CDR2 is SASEGT. V shed 2 bases and J shed 2 bases, with 6 bases lying between them. The CDR3 consists of 13 residues. In DNA form, the CDR3 reads TGTGCCAGCAGTGAAACAGGTAACACTGAAGCTTTCTTT. Protein product: CASSETGNTEAFF.

The chain joins TRBV25-1 to TRBJ1-2, with D unresolved. CDR3 size: 12 residues. V lost 7 bases and J lost 0, with 6 bases in between. From germline, CDR1 is MGHDK and CDR2 SYGVNS. The CDR3 DNA follows: TGTGCCAGCAAGTACTCTAACTATGGCTACACCTTC. As protein: CASKYSNYGYTF.

J is TRBJ1-2 and V is TRBV5-4; 10 bases map to TRBD1. V dropped 0 bases and J dropped 0; count of bases not matched to a gene: 5. Germline V gene data show CDR1 as SGHNT and CDR2 as YYREEE (reference sequence). The CDR3 extends over 17 amino acids. This chain's CDR3 is CASSLGQGANPNYGYTF. CDR3 bases: TGTGCCAGCAGCTTGGGACAGGGGGCGAATCCTAACTATGGCTACACCTTC.

CDR3 sequence: CSVNGGYEQYF. CDR3 sequence (DNA): TGCAGCGTGAACGGGGGATACGAGCAGTACTTC. This chain connects TRBV29-1 to TRBJ2-7; possibly TRBD2 for D (6 bases). Germline V gene lookup returns CDR1 SQVTM and CDR2 ANQGSEA. This CDR3 region has 11 residues. Trimming shortened V by 6 bases and J by 4 bases, and 10 bases separated the two germline ends.

The chain recombines TRBV19 with TRBJ1-6; 8 bases match TRBD1. Germline trimming cut 4 bases from V and 7 bases from J; bases unmatched to any gene: 6. The V gene's germline CDR1 is LNHDA and CDR2 SQIVND (reference sequence). The CDR3 contains 15 residues. CDR3 bases: TGTGCCAGTAGTACACAGGGGGAAGGAAATTCACCCCTCCACTTT. It codes for CASSTQGEGNSPLHF.

The genes are TRBV18 and TRBJ1-1; D is uncertain. CDR1 KGHSH and CDR2 LQKENI come from the germline V gene. The length of the CDR3 is 16 residues. V was clipped by 1 base and J by 2 bases, with 14 bases between them. For the CDR3, the DNA is TGTGCCAGCTCACCACTAACCTTCACAGAAAACACTGAAGCTTTCTTT. Translated: CASSPLTFTENTEAFF.

The chain joins TRBV5-8 to TRBJ2-7; 13 bases are shared with TRBD2. In germline, CDR1 is SGHTS, CDR2 YDEGEE. J lost 6 bases, V lost 2 bases, and 8 bases had no gene match. The CDR3 extends over 16 amino acids. In DNA form, the CDR3 reads TGTGCCAGCAGCTTAGGGACTAGCGGGATATCGGGCGAGCAGTACTTC. This sequence encodes CASSLGTSGISGEQYF. Full variable domain (outside the CDR3, taken from reference TRBV5-8 and TRBJ2-7): EAGVTQSPTHLIKTRGQQATLRCSPISGHTSVYWYQQALGLGLQFLLWYDEGEERNRGNFPPRFSGRQFPNYSSELNVNALELEDSALYLCASSLGTSGISGEQYFGPGTRLTVT.

This chain connects TRBV30 to TRBJ2-5; D is possibly TRBD2 (7 bases). The CDR3 loop spans 14 amino acids. Germline CDR1 reads GTSNPN; CDR2 reads SVGIG (reference sequence). V was clipped by 1 base and J by 5 bases, with 14 bases between them. CDR3 DNA sequence: TGTGCCTGGAGTGGAAGGGGGGGCCCCGAGACCCAGTACTTC. Its protein product is CAWSGRGGPETQYF.

The chain links TRBV4-2 to TRBJ2-5, with TRBD2 matching over 11 bases. The CDR3 contains 17 residues. Germline V gene sequence: CDR1 LGHNA, CDR2 YNFKEQ. The J segment lost 1 base and the V segment lost 1 base, leaving 5 bases of the junction unmatched. CDR3 protein: CASSQASSGGGQETQYF. DNA for the CDR3: TGTGCCAGCAGCCAAGCGAGTAGCGGGGGGGGCCAAGAGACCCAGTACTTC.

CDR3 nucleotide sequence: TGTGCCAGCAGCCAAAGGGACAGGGGAAACATTCAGTACTTC. Protein product: CASSQRDRGNIQYF. The chain is built from TRBV3-1 (or the pseudogene TRBV3-2) and TRBJ2-4; 10 bases are shared with TRBD1. V shed 2 bases, J shed 6 bases, and the junction held 1 base outside the gene matches. The CDR3 sequence is 14 residues long. The germline gives CDR1 LGHDT, CDR2 YNNKEL (reference sequence).